This TCR beta chain was obtained from a study of identical twins. CDR3 length: 14 residues. CDR1 and CDR2 (germline): LNHDA, SQIVND (reference sequence). Between the trimmed V and J ends, which lost 8 bases and 7 bases, there was a span of 17 bases. Via MiXCR, TCRdb re-called the 5' RACE reads, giving one row per CDR3 protein. The sample contains hundreds of thousands of distinct CDR3 sequences, roughly 7% of which appear only once. These same data were also listed under a study on yellow fever vaccine responses in identical twins.

The sequencing input was memory (CD45RO+) T cells sorted from blood. The chain links TRBV19 to TRBJ2-2; possible D gene TRBD1, 5 bases. This receptor was obtained from a woman aged 18-30 years in good health. The CDR3 reads CASLYPGFGGELFF. DNA for the CDR3: TGTGCCAGTCTCTATCCAGGGTTCGGCGGGGAGCTGTTTTTT.